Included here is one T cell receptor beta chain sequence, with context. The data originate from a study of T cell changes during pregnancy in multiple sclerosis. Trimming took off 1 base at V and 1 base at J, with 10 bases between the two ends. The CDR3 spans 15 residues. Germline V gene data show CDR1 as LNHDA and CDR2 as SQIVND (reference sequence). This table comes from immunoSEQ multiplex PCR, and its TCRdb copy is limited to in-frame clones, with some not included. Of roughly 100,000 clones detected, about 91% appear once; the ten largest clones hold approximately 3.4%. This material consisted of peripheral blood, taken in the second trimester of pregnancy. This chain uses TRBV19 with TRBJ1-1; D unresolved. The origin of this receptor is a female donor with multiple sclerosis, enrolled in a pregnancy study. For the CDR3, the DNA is TGTGCCAGTAGTATAGGTTGGCCTCCGAACACTGAAGCTTTCTTT. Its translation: CASSIGWPPNTEAFF. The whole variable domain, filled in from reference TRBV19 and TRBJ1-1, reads DGGITQSPKYLFRKEGQNVTLSCEQNLNHDAMYWYRQDPGQGLRLIYYSQIVNDFQKGDIAEGYSVSREKKESFPLTVTSAQKNPTAFYLCASSIGWPPNTEAFFGQGTRLTVV.